This T cell receptor (beta chain) was documented in a study of post-analysis software for immune sequencing data. Presence of unique molecular identifiers characterized the TCR beta cDNA libraries. One entry per CDR3 protein, called by TCRdb with MiXCR from the PCR reads. This table holds 820,000 or so distinct CDR3 sequences, approximately 53% found once. This clonotype was detected a few times. The antigen is not known. Study-level results: Roughly five TRBV segments, including TRBV5-6, TRBV5-1 and TRBV20-1, were more frequent in patients than controls.

The CDR3 runs to 16 residues. V lost 0 bases, J lost 0 bases, and 9 bases lay in between. Germline CDR1 and CDR2: DFQATT and SNEGSKA (reference sequence). Specimen: blood. The chain uses TRBV20-1 and TRBJ1-6, with D uncertain. The TCR originated in a girl between 10 and 17 years old with multiple sclerosis. As DNA, the CDR3 is TGCAGTGCTAGAGATCACGGGAGCTCCTATAATTCACCCCTCCACTTT. It is translated as CSARDHGSSYNSPLHF.